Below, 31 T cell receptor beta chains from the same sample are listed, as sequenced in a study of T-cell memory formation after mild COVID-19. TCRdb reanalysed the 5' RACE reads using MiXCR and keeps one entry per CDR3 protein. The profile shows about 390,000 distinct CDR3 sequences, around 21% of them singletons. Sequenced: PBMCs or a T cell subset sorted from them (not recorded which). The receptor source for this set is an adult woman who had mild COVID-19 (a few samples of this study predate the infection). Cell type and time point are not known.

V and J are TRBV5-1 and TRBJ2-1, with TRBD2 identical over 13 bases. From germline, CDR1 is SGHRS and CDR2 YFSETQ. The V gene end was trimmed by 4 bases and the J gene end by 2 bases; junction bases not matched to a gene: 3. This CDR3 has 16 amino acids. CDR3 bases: TGCGCCAGCAGCCCCGGGACTAGCGGGGCCTACAATGAGCAGTTCTTC. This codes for CASSPGTSGAYNEQFF.

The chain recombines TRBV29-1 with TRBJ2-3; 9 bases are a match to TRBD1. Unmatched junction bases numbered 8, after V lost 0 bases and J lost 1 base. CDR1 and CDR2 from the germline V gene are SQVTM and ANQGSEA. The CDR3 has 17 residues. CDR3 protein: CSVEDGGQGKGTDTQYF. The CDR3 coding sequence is TGCAGCGTTGAAGATGGGGGACAGGGAAAGGGCACAGATACGCAGTATTTT.

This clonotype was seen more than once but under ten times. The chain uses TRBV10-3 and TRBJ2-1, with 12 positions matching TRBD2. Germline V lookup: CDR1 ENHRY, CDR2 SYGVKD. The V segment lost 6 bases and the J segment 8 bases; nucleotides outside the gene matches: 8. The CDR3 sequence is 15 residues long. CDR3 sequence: CAIRSTSGSGDEQFF. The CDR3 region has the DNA TGTGCCATCAGATCGACTAGCGGGAGTGGAGATGAGCAGTTCTTC.

The CDR3 reads CASSSPSSYEQYF. The DNA for the CDR3 is TGTGCCAGCAGCTCGCCTTCCTCCTACGAGCAGTACTTC. V is TRBV7-9 and J is TRBJ2-7, with D uncertain. CDR1 SEHNR and CDR2 FQNEAQ come from the germline V gene (reference sequence). This CDR3 region has 13 residues. Trimming removed 4 bases at V and 0 bases at J, with 7 bases between. Looking up the rest from reference TRBV7-9 and TRBJ2-7 gives the full variable domain: DTGVSQNPRHKITKRGQNVTFRCDPISEHNRLYWYRQTLGQGPEFLTYFQNEAQLEKSRLLSDRFSAERPKGSFSTLEIQRTEQGDSAMYLCASSSPSSYEQYFGPGTRLTVT.

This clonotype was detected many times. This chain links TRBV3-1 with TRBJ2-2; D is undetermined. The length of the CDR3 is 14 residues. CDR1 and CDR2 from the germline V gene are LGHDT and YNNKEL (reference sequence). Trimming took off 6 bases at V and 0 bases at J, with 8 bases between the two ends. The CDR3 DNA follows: TGTGCCAGCAGTCAATCCACGAACACCGGGGAGCTGTTTTTT. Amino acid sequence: CASSQSTNTGELFF.

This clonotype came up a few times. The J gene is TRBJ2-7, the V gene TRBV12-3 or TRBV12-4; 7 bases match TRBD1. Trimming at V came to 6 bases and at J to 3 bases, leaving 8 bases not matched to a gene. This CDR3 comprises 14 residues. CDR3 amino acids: CASRGATGFYEQYF. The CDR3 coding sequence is TGTGCCAGCAGAGGTGCGACAGGGTTCTACGAGCAGTACTTC.

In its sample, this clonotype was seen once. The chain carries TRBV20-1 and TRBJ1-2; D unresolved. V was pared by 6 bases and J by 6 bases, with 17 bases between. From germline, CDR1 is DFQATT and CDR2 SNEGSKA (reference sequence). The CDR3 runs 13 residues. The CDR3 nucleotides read TGCAGTGCCTCCCCCGCAGGCACAAATGGCTACACCTTC. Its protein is CSASPAGTNGYTF.

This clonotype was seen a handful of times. In DNA form, the CDR3 reads TGTGCCAGTGGGGTTTACAATGAGCAGTTCTTC. The encoded protein is CASGVYNEQFF. The V call is TRBV19, the J call TRBJ2-1, with unresolved D. Trimming removed 8 bases at V and 4 bases at J, with 6 bases between. The germline CDR1 and CDR2 sequences are LNHDA and SQIVND (reference sequence). The CDR3 runs to 11 residues.

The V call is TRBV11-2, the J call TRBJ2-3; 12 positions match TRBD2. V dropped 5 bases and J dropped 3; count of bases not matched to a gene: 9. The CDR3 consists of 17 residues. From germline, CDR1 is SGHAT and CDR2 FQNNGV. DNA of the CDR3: TGTGCCAGCAGCCAACTAGCGGGAGGAGGGTCGACAGATACGCAGTATTTT. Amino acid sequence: CASSQLAGGGSTDTQYF.

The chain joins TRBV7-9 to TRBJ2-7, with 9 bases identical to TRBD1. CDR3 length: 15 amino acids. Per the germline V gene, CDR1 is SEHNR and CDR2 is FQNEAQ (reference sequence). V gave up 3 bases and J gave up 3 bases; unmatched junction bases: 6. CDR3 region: CASSFRRDRDYEQYF. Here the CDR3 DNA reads TGTGCCAGCAGCTTCCGCCGGGACAGGGACTACGAGCAGTACTTC.

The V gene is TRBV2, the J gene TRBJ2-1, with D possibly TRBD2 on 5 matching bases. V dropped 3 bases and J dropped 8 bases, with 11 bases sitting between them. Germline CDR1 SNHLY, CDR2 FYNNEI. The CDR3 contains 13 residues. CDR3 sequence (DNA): TGTGCCAGCAGTGATCAGGCAGCGGATGAGCAGTTCTTC. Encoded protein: CASSDQAADEQFF.

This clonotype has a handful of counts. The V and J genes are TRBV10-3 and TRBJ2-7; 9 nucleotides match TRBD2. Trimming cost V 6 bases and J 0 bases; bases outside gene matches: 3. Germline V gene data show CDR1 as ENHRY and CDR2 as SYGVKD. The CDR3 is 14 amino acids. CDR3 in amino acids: CAIRLSGSSYEQYF. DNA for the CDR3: TGTGCCATCAGGCTTAGCGGGAGCTCCTACGAGCAGTACTTC.

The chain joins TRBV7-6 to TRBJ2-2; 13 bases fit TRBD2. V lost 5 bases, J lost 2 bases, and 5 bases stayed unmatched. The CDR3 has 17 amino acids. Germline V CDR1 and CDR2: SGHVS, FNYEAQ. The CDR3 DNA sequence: TGTGCCAGCAGCGTCCGACTAGCGGGAGGCAACACCGGGGAGCTGTTTTTT. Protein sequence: CASSVRLAGGNTGELFF.

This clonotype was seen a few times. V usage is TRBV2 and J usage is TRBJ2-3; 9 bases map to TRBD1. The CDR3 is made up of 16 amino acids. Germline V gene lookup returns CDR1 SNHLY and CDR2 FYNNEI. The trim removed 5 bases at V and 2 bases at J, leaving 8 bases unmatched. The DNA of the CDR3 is TGTGCCAGCAGTTACAGGGGGCCGAGTCTCACAGATACGCAGTATTTT. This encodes CASSYRGPSLTDTQYF.

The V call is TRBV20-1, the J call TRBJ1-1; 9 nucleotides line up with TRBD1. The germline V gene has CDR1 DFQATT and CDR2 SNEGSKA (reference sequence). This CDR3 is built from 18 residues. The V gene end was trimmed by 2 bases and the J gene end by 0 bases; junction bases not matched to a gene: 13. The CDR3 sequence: CSARSLYRGLFMNTEAFF. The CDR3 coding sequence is TGCAGTGCTAGAAGTCTATACAGGGGGCTTTTTATGAACACTGAAGCTTTCTTT.

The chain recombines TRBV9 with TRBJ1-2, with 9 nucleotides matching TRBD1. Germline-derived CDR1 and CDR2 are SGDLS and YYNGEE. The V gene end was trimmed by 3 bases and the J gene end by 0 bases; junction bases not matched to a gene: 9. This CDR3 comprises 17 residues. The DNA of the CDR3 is TGTGCCAGCAGCGAGACTCCGACAGGGGGGTCTAACTATGGCTACACCTTC. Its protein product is CASSETPTGGSNYGYTF.

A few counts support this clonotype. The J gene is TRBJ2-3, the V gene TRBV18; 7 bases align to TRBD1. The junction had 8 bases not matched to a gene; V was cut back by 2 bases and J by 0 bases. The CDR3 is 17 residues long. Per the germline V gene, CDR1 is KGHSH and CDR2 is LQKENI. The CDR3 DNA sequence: TGTGCCAGCTCACCAGGGGACAGCAAGGCTAGCACAGATACGCAGTATTTT. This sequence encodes CASSPGDSKASTDTQYF.

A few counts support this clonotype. The CDR3 DNA reads as TGCGCCAGCAGCTGGCTAACTAGCGGGGTTTCCCAAGAGACCCAGTACTTC. It translates to CASSWLTSGVSQETQYF. The J gene is TRBJ2-5, the V gene TRBV5-1; 10 nucleotides match TRBD2. The germline V gene encodes CDR1 SGHRS and CDR2 YFSETQ. V lost 3 bases to trimming and J lost 1 base; unmatched junction nucleotides: 9. The CDR3 is 17 residues long. The full variable domain, with the rest looked up from reference TRBV5-1 and TRBJ2-5, is KAGVTQTPRYLIKTRGQQVTLSCSPISGHRSVSWYQQTPGQGLQFLFEYFSETQRNKGNFPGRFSGRQFSNSRSEMNVSTLELGDSALYLCASSWLTSGVSQETQYFGPGTRLLVL.

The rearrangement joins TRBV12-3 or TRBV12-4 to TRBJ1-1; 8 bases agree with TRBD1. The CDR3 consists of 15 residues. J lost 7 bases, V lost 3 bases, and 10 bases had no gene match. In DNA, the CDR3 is TGTGCCAGCAGTTTTTATCAGGCAGGGGGCGTTGAAGCTTTCTTT. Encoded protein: CASSFYQAGGVEAFF.

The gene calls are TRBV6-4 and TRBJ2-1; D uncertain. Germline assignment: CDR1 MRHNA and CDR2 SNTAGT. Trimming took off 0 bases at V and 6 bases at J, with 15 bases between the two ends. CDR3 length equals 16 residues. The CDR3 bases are TGTGCCAGCAGTGACTCGAGCGTAATGCCCCCCAATGAGCAGTTCTTC. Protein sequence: CASSDSSVMPPNEQFF.

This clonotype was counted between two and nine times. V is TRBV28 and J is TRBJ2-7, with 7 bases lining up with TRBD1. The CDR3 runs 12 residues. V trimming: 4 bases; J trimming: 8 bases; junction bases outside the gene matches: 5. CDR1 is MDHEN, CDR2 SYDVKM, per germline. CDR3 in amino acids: CASSSGTAKQYF. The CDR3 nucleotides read TGTGCCAGCAGTTCCGGGACAGCAAAGCAGTACTTC.

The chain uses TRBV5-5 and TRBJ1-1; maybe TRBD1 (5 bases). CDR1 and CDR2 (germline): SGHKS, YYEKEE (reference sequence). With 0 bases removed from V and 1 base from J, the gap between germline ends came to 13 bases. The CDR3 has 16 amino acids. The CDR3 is CASSLDLGTANTEAFF. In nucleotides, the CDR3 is TGTGCCAGCAGCTTGGACCTCGGGACTGCGAACACTGAAGCTTTCTTT.

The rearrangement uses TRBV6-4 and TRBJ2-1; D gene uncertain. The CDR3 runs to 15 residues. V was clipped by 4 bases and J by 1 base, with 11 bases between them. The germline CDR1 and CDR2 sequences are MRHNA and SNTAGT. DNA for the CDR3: TGTGCCAGCAGTGGTGGATCTCAGTCCTACAATGAGCAGTTCTTC. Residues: CASSGGSQSYNEQFF.

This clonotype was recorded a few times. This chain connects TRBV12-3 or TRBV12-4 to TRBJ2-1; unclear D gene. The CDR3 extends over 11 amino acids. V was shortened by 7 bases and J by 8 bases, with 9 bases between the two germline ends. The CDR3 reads CASTRGDEQFF. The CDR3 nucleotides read TGTGCCAGCACCCGAGGTGATGAGCAGTTCTTC.

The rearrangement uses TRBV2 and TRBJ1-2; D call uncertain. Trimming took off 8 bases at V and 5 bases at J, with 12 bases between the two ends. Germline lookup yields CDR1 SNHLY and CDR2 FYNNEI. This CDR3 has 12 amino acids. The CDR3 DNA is TGTGCCAGCTGGAACCCACGGTATGGCTACACCTTC. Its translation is CASWNPRYGYTF.

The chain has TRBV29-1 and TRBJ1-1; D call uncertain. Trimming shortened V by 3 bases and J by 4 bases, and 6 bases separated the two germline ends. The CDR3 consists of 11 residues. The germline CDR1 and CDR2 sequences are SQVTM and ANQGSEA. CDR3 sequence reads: CSVDFLTEAFF. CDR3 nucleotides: TGCAGCGTTGATTTTCTCACTGAAGCTTTCTTT.

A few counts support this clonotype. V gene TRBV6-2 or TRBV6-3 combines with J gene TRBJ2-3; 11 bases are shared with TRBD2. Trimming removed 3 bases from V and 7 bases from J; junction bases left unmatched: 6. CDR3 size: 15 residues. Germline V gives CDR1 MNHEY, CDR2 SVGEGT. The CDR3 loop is CASSYPSGGLHTQYF. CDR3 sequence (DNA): TGTGCCAGCAGTTATCCTAGCGGGGGGCTCCATACGCAGTATTTT.

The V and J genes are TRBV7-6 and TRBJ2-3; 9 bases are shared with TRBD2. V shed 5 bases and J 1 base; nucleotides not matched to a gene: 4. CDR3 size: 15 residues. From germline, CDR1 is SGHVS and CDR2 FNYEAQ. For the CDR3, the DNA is TGTGCCAGCAGCGGAGCGGGAGGAGGCACAGATACGCAGTATTTT. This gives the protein CASSGAGGGTDTQYF.

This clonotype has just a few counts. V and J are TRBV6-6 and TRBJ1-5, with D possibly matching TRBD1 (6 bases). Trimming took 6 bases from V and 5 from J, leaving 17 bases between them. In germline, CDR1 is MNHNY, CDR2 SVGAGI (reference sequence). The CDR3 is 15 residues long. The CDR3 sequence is CASSNRELADQPQHF. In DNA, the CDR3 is TGTGCCAGCAGCAACAGGGAGTTAGCCGATCAGCCCCAGCATTTT.

CDR3 bases: TGTGCCAGCAGCTTGGAGCCCGGGACAGGGCCGTTCTTAGATGGCTACACCTTC. Translating gives CASSLEPGTGPFLDGYTF. The chain joins TRBV7-8 to TRBJ1-2, with 9 bases fitting TRBD1. CDR3 length: 18 residues. In germline, CDR1 is SGHVS, CDR2 FQNEAQ. V was clipped by 3 bases and J by 6 bases; unmatched bases: 17.

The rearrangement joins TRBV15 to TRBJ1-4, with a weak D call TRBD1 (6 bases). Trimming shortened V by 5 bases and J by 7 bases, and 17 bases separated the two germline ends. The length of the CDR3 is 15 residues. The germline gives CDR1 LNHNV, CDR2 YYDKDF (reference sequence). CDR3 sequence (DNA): TGTGCCACCAGCTACAGAGTGCAGGGGAGTGAAAAACTGTTTTTT. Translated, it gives CATSYRVQGSEKLFF. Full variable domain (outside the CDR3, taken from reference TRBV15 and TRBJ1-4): DAMVIQNPRYQVTQFGKPVTLSCSQTLNHNVMYWYQQKSSQAPKLLFHYYDKDFNNEADTPDNFQSRRPNTSFCFLDIRSPGLGDTAMYLCATSYRVQGSEKLFFGSGTQLSVL.